Following are 30 T cell receptor beta chains from one sample sequenced in a study of blood T cell repertoires in COVID-19. Method: immunoSEQ multiplex PCR; TCRdb's copy keeps in-frame clones and lacks some. The sample lists about 60,000 clones, 70% to 90% occurring once. The sequenced sample was peripheral blood. The receptors derive from a human donor in a cohort sampled during active COVID-19.

The CDR3 region has the DNA TGTGCCAGCAGTCTGGCGGGCGCTGAGGGCTCGGTCTATGGCTACACCTTC. Translation gives CASSLAGAEGSVYGYTF. V gene TRBV6-6 combines with J gene TRBJ1-2; no clear D. CDR1 is MNHNY and CDR2 is SVGAGI in the germline V gene (reference sequence). V was shortened by 5 bases and J by 4 bases, with 23 bases between the two germline ends. This CDR3 has 17 amino acids.

V usage is TRBV20-1 and J usage is TRBJ2-1, with 11 nucleotides matching TRBD2. This CDR3 contains 16 residues. Germline CDR1 DFQATT, CDR2 SNEGSKA (reference sequence). V trimming: 3 bases; J trimming: 3 bases; junction bases outside the gene matches: 7. CDR3 nucleotides: TGCAGTGCTAGTGGGACTAGCGGAATCATCTACAATGAGCAGTTCTTC. This gives the protein CSASGTSGIIYNEQFF.

The chain links TRBV4-2 to TRBJ2-3; 11 bases line up with TRBD2. The CDR3 has 16 amino acids. In germline, CDR1 is LGHNA, CDR2 YNFKEQ. After removal of 1 base from V and 6 bases from J, the junction contained 6 bases not matched to a gene. CDR3 DNA sequence: TGTGCCAGCAGCCAAGGGGGTAGCGGGGGGGCCGATACGCAGTATTTT. It yields the protein CASSQGGSGGADTQYF.

J is TRBJ2-1 and V is TRBV6-2 or TRBV6-3; D perhaps matches TRBD2 (5 bases). Germline V CDR1 and CDR2: MNHEY, SVGEGT. With 4 bases removed from V and 10 bases from J, the gap between germline ends came to 14 bases. The CDR3 contains 13 residues. The CDR3 sequence: CASSSYPSREQFF. The CDR3 region has the DNA TGTGCCAGCAGTTCATACCCTAGCCGAGAGCAGTTCTTC.

The chain joins TRBV5-6 to TRBJ1-1; no clear D. The V gene lost 1 base and the J gene lost 7 bases, with 8 bases spanning the gap. This CDR3 comprises 12 residues. Germline V lookup: CDR1 SGHDT, CDR2 YYEEEE. In DNA form, the CDR3 reads TGTGCCAGCAGCTTGTACCGGTATGAAGCTTTCTTT. This translates into CASSLYRYEAFF. Combining the CDR3 with reference TRBV5-6 and TRBJ1-1 gives the whole variable domain DAGVTQSPTHLIKTRGQQVTLRCSPKSGHDTVSWYQQALGQGPQFIFQYYEEEERQRGNFPDRFSGHQFPNYSSELNVNALLLGDSALYLCASSLYRYEAFFGQGTRLTVV.

The rearrangement uses TRBV24-1 and TRBJ2-1; 14 positions agree with TRBD2. Germline V lookup: CDR1 KGHDR, CDR2 SFDVKD. J was trimmed by 9 bases and V by 2 bases; bases with no gene match: 17. The CDR3 consists of 20 residues. CDR3 protein: CATSDSARTSGGPPGSEQFF. The CDR3 nucleotides read TGTGCCACCAGTGATTCCGCCCGGACTAGCGGGGGGCCCCCCGGCAGTGAGCAGTTCTTC.

This chain joins TRBV4-3 and TRBJ1-1; D is possibly TRBD1 (5 bases). The length of the CDR3 is 14 residues. CDR1 LGHNA and CDR2 YSLEER come from the germline V gene. The ends were cut back, 0 bases at V and 4 bases at J, with 9 bases in the middle. CDR3: CASSQDGRATEAFF. CDR3 DNA sequence: TGCGCCAGCAGCCAAGATGGCAGGGCCACTGAAGCTTTCTTT.

The chain joins TRBV5-6 to TRBJ2-5, with D maybe TRBD1 (6 bases). The CDR3 spans 14 residues. V lost 4 bases and J 2 bases, leaving 12 bases between the germline ends. Germline V gene sequence: CDR1 SGHDT, CDR2 YYEEEE. Here the CDR3 reads CASSPGTKQETQYF. CDR3 nucleotide sequence: TGTGCCAGCAGCCCCGGGACAAAACAAGAGACCCAGTACTTC.

This clone was detected a few times. The DNA for the CDR3 is TGTGCCAGCAGCGCTCTGGAGCGGGGAGCCTACGAGCAGTACTTC. Translated: CASSALERGAYEQYF. The chain uses TRBV9 and TRBJ2-7; 7 nucleotides agree with TRBD2. Trimming took 3 bases from V and 2 from J; bases not matched to a gene: 8. Germline V gene sequence: CDR1 SGDLS, CDR2 YYNGEE. CDR3 size: 15 residues.

This clone was counted once. The rearrangement joins TRBV10-2 to TRBJ2-4, with 10 bases fitting TRBD1. Trimming at V came to 4 bases and at J to 7 bases, leaving 4 bases not matched to a gene. The germline gives CDR1 WSHSY, CDR2 SAAADI. The CDR3 sequence is 14 residues long. CDR3 amino acids: CASSGGTGVNIQYF. The CDR3 region has the DNA TGCGCCAGCAGTGGAGGGACAGGGGTTAACATTCAGTACTTC.

J is TRBJ1-3 and V is TRBV18, with no clear D. The CDR3 extends over 14 amino acids. Germline values: CDR1 KGHSH, CDR2 LQKENI. The V end lost 3 bases, the J end lost 0 bases, and 6 bases lay between the germline ends. The CDR3 loop is CASSPGSSGNTIYF. The CDR3 coding sequence is TGTGCCAGCTCACCGGGGAGCTCTGGAAACACCATATATTTT.

V and J are TRBV5-1 and TRBJ2-3; TRBD2 matches at 14 bases. CDR1 and CDR2 (germline): SGHRS, YFSETQ. The V and J ends lost 0 bases and 2 bases, in that order; junction bases with no gene match: 8. The CDR3 is made up of 19 amino acids. The CDR3 DNA follows: TGCGCCAGCAGCTTGGTAGGAGGACTAGCGGGGGGTAACACAGATACGCAGTATTTT. This codes for CASSLVGGLAGGNTDTQYF.

The V and J genes are TRBV3-1 (or the pseudogene TRBV3-2) and TRBJ1-6; 8 nucleotides line up with TRBD1. J lost 7 bases, V lost 4 bases, and 6 bases had no gene match. The CDR3 consists of 15 residues. Per the germline V gene, CDR1 is LGHDT and CDR2 is YNNKEL (reference sequence). The CDR3 here is CASSPTGAQNSPLHF. The CDR3 nucleotides are TGTGCCAGCAGCCCGACAGGGGCCCAAAATTCACCCCTCCACTTT.

The chain couples TRBV21-1 to TRBJ2-2; whether TRBD1, the table's D call, matches the DNA was not checked. TRBV21-1 is reported as a pseudogene. The CDR3 length is 16 residues. In DNA form, the CDR3 reads TGTGCCAGCAGCAAAGTGGGGACAGTGAACACCGGGGAGCTGTTTTTT. Protein sequence: CASSKVGTVNTGELFF.

This clone was observed a single time. The chain links TRBV6-2 or TRBV6-3 to TRBJ2-6; D unresolved. Germline V gene sequence: CDR1 MNHEY, CDR2 SVGEGT. Trimming removed 6 bases at V and 8 bases at J, with 14 bases between. The CDR3 contains 14 residues. The DNA for the CDR3 is TGTGCCAGCAGCGACACCATGGCAACCAACGTCCTGACTTTC. Its translation: CASSDTMATNVLTF.

J is TRBJ1-2 and V is TRBV7-2; D is perhaps TRBD1 (5 bases). Trimming removed 4 bases from V and 8 bases from J, with 14 bases in between. The CDR3 totals 13 residues. In germline, CDR1 is SGHTA, CDR2 FQGNSA. CDR3 residues: CASSYGLGGGYTF. The DNA of the CDR3 is TGTGCCAGCAGCTACGGCCTTGGGGGGGGCTACACCTTC.

The rearrangement uses TRBV25-1 and TRBJ1-1, with 7 bases fitting TRBD1. V lost 5 bases and J lost 1; bases outside the gene matches: 7. Germline CDR1 is MGHDK and CDR2 is SYGVNS. The CDR3 consists of 15 residues. The CDR3 DNA is TGTGCCAGCAGTAGCCTGACAGGGAGGAACACTGAAGCTTTCTTT. The encoded protein is CASSSLTGRNTEAFF. The entire variable domain, with the rest obtained from reference TRBV25-1 and TRBJ1-1, is as follows: EADIYQTPRYLVIGTGKKITLECSQTMGHDKMYWYQQDPGMELHLIHYSYGVNSTEKGDLSSESTVSRIRTEHFPLTLESARPSHTSQYLCASSSLTGRNTEAFFGQGTRLTVV.

The chain links TRBV6-6 to TRBJ1-2, with D uncertain. Germline assignment: CDR1 MNHNY and CDR2 SVGAGI (reference sequence). This CDR3 comprises 13 residues. V lost 5 bases and J 9 bases, leaving 16 bases between the germline ends. CDR3 DNA sequence: TGTGCCAGCAGTCGGACCGAGGTGCCCAGCTACACCTTC. It is translated as CASSRTEVPSYTF.

The V gene is TRBV9, the J gene TRBJ2-3; the D gene is possibly TRBD1 (6 bases). The CDR3 is 16 residues long. The germline V gene has CDR1 SGDLS and CDR2 YYNGEE. Between the trimmed V and J ends, which lost 4 bases and 6 bases, there was a span of 21 bases. The CDR3 protein is CASSPREGGRGDTQYF. The CDR3 coding sequence is TGTGCCAGCAGCCCCCGGGAAGGGGGTAGAGGTGATACGCAGTATTTT.

The chain carries TRBV13 and TRBJ2-2; TRBD2 agrees at 7 bases. The germline V gene encodes CDR1 PRHDT and CDR2 FYEKMQ (reference sequence). The CDR3 is 12 amino acids. The ends lost 6 bases at V and 6 bases at J; junction bases unmatched: 1. In DNA, the CDR3 is TGTGCCAGCAGGGGAGGGCCCGGGGAGCTGTTTTTT. Amino acid sequence: CASRGGPGELFF.

V is TRBV2 and J is TRBJ1-1; 11 bases fit TRBD1. CDR1 is SNHLY, CDR2 FYNNEI, per germline. The V segment lost 2 bases and the J segment 3 bases; nucleotides outside the gene matches: 11. CDR3 length equals 18 residues. The CDR3 spells CASSEFGQGAVGDTEAFF. The CDR3 DNA reads TGTGCCAGCAGTGAATTTGGACAGGGGGCGGTCGGGGACACTGAAGCTTTCTTT.

The genes are TRBV3-1 (or the pseudogene TRBV3-2) and TRBJ1-3; 7 positions match TRBD1. This CDR3 is 18 amino acids long. V lost 4 bases and J lost 0; bases outside the gene matches: 12. Germline V lookup: CDR1 LGHDT, CDR2 YNNKEL (reference sequence). CDR3 protein: CASSLFITGTASGNTIYF. CDR3 DNA: TGTGCCAGCAGCCTCTTCATTACCGGGACAGCCTCTGGAAACACCATATATTTT.

This sequence joins TRBV2 and TRBJ2-1; 9 positions match TRBD2. The CDR3 is 21 amino acids. Trimming removed 1 base from V and 0 bases from J; junction bases left unmatched: 16. Germline-derived CDR1 and CDR2 are SNHLY and FYNNEI. The CDR3 DNA reads TGTGCCAGCAGTGAAGGGGTCCGCCTAGCGGGGCCGTTTTCCTCCTACAATGAGCAGTTCTTC. It specifies CASSEGVRLAGPFSSYNEQFF.

The J gene is TRBJ1-6, the V gene TRBV4-1; D not certain. The germline CDR1 and CDR2 sequences are MGHRA and YSYEKL. CDR3 length: 16 residues. V lost 3 bases to trimming and J lost 5 bases, with 14 bases between them. CDR3 region: CASSQHHDGDNSPLHF. CDR3 nucleotides: TGCGCCAGCAGCCAGCACCACGACGGGGATAATTCACCCCTCCACTTT.

This clone was recorded a few times. The chain has TRBV13 and TRBJ1-6, with 7 bases matching TRBD1. The CDR3 totals 13 residues. Germline V gene lookup returns CDR1 PRHDT and CDR2 FYEKMQ (reference sequence). J lost 9 bases, V lost 5 bases, and 4 bases had no gene match. CDR3 DNA: TGTGCCAGCAGCCAGCAGGGGGTTTCACCCCTCCACTTT. It yields the protein CASSQQGVSPLHF.

J is TRBJ2-1 and V is TRBV5-6; possible D gene TRBD2, 5 bases. The CDR3 runs 15 residues. Trimming took off 1 base at V and 8 bases at J, with 16 bases between the two ends. Per germline, CDR1 SGHDT and CDR2 YYEEEE. The CDR3 region is CASSLSGVLSDEQFF. CDR3 DNA sequence: TGTGCCAGCAGCTTGTCCGGGGTCCTTTCCGATGAGCAGTTCTTC. Drawing the rest from reference TRBV5-6 and TRBJ2-1, the complete variable domain is DAGVTQSPTHLIKTRGQQVTLRCSPKSGHDTVSWYQQALGQGPQFIFQYYEEEERQRGNFPDRFSGHQFPNYSSELNVNALLLGDSALYLCASSLSGVLSDEQFFGPGTRLTVL.

V usage is TRBV15 and J usage is TRBJ2-3, with D unresolved. The germline V gene encodes CDR1 LNHNV and CDR2 YYDKDF (reference sequence). The CDR3 covers 15 residues. The V gene lost 0 bases and the J gene lost 2 bases, with 9 bases spanning the gap. The DNA of the CDR3 is TGTGCCACCAGCAGAGATCGGGTCAACACAGATACGCAGTATTTT. This sequence encodes CATSRDRVNTDTQYF.

J is TRBJ2-7 and V is TRBV7-2, with 8 bases identical to TRBD1. V was clipped by 5 bases and J by 3 bases; unmatched bases: 9. Per the germline V gene, CDR1 is SGHTA and CDR2 is FQGNSA. This CDR3 comprises 15 residues. CDR3 protein: CASSPWTGSSYEQYF. CDR3 in DNA: TGTGCCAGCAGCCCATGGACAGGGTCTAGCTACGAGCAGTACTTC.

The chain combines TRBV5-1 with TRBJ2-5; 8 bases are shared with TRBD1. The CDR3 consists of 15 residues. V was clipped by 5 bases and J by 1 base; unmatched bases: 7. Looked up from germline, CDR1 is SGHRS and CDR2 is YFSETQ. The CDR3 loop is CASRDTGQVQETQYF. DNA of the CDR3: TGCGCCAGCAGAGACACGGGACAGGTCCAAGAGACCCAGTACTTC.

The chain joins TRBV11-2 to TRBJ1-1; unclear D gene. The germline V gene encodes CDR1 SGHAT and CDR2 FQNNGV. Trimming took 1 base from V and 2 from J, leaving 8 bases between them. The CDR3 spans 14 residues. The CDR3 DNA follows: TGTGCCAGCAGCTTAGCGGAGGGAAACACTGAAGCTTTCTTT. This translates into CASSLAEGNTEAFF.